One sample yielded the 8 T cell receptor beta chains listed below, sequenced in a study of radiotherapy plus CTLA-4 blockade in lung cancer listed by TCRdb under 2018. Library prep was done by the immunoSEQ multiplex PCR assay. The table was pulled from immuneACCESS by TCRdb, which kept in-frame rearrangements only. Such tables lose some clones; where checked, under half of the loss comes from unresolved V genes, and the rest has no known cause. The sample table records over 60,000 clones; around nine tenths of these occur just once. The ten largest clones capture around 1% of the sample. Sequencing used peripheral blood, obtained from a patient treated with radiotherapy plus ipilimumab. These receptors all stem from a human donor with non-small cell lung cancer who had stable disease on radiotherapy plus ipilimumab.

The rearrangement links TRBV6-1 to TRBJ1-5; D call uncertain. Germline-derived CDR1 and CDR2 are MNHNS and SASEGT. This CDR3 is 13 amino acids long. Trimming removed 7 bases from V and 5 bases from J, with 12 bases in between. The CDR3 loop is CASIQWADQPQHF. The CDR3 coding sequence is TGTGCCAGCATCCAGTGGGCAGATCAGCCCCAGCATTTT.

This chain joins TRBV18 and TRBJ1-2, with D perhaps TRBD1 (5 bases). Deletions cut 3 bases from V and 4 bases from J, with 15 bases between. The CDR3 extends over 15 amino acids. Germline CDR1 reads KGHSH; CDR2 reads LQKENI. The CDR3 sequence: CASSPSQGGPYGYTF. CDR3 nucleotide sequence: TGTGCCAGCTCACCGAGTCAGGGTGGCCCCTATGGCTACACCTTC.

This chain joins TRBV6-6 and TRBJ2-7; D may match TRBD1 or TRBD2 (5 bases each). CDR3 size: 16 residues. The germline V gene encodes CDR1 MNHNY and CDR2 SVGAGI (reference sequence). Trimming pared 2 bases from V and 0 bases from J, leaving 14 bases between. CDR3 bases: TGTGCCAGCAGTTACGGGACCGAGACAGCCTCCTACGAGCAGTACTTC. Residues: CASSYGTETASYEQYF.

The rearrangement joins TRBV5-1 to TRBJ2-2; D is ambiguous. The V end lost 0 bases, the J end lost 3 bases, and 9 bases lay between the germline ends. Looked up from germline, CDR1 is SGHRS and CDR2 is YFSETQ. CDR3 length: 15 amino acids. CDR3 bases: TGCGCCAGCAGCTTGGTCGCCATCGACACCGGGGAGCTGTTTTTT. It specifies CASSLVAIDTGELFF.

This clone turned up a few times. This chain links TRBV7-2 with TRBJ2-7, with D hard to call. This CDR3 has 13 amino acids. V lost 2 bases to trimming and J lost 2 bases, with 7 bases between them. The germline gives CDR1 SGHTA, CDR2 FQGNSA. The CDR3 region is CASSLPNTYEQYF. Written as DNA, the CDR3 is TGTGCCAGCAGCTTACCGAATACCTACGAGCAGTACTTC.

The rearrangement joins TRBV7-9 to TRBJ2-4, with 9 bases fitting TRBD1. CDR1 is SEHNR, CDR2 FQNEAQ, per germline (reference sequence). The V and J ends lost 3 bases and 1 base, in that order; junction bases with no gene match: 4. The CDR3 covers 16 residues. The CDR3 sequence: CASSFLGQGAKNIQYF. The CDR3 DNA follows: TGTGCCAGCAGCTTCCTCGGACAGGGGGCCAAAAACATTCAGTACTTC.

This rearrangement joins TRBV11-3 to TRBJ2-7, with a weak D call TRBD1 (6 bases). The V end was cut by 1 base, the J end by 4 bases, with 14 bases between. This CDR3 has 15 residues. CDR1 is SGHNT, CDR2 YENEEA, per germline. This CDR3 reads CASSLVTGPGYEQYF. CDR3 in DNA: TGTGCCAGCAGCTTAGTCACAGGGCCAGGGTACGAGCAGTACTTC.

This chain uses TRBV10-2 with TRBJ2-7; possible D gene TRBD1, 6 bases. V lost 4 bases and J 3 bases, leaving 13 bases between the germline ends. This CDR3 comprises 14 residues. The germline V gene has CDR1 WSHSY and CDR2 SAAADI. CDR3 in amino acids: CASSVRGLVYEQYF. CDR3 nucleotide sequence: TGCGCCAGCAGTGTCAGGGGCCTTGTCTACGAGCAGTACTTC.